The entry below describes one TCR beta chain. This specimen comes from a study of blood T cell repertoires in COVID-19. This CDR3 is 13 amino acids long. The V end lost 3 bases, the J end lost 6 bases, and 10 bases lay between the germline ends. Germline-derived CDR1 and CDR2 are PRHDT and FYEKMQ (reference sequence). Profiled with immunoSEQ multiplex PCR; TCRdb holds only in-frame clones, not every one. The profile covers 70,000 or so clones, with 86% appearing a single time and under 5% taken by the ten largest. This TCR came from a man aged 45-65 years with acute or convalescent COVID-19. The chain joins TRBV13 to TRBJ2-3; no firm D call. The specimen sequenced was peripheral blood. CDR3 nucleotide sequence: TGTGCCAGCAGCTTCCGTTCTTCCGATACGCAGTATTTT. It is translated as CASSFRSSDTQYF.